This T cell receptor (beta chain) was identified during a study of CD8+ T cells in alopecia areata. V trimming: 2 bases; J trimming: 7 bases; junction bases outside the gene matches: 6. The CDR3 runs 15 residues. From germline, CDR1 is SGHDT and CDR2 YYEEEE. As the sequencing template, cDNA was produced by extracting RNA and reverse transcribing it. Generated by immunoSEQ multiplex PCR, the TCRdb table keeps only in-frame clones and is missing some. This repertoire shows 110,000 to 150,000 clones, about 86% found once; its top ten account for less than 15%. Treatment: oral pan-JAK inhibitor, 5-10 mg twice daily.

The clonotype originates from a human donor with alopecia areata. The chain recombines TRBV5-6 with TRBJ1-5, with 10 bases aligning to TRBD1. Material: CD8+ T cells sorted from blood, obtained at week 4, from a patient treated with tofacitinib. CDR3 protein: CASSLTGTGVQPQHF. In DNA form, the CDR3 reads TGTGCCAGCAGCTTAACCGGGACAGGGGTACAGCCCCAGCATTTT. The full variable domain, rest sourced from reference TRBV5-6 and TRBJ1-5, is DAGVTQSPTHLIKTRGQQVTLRCSPKSGHDTVSWYQQALGQGPQFIFQYYEEEERQRGNFPDRFSGHQFPNYSSELNVNALLLGDSALYLCASSLTGTGVQPQHFGDGTRLSIL.